This T cell receptor beta chain was obtained from a study of T cell responses to AZD1222 COVID-19 vaccine. Some clones are missing from TCRdb's copy, which holds only in-frame ones; the method was immunoSEQ multiplex PCR. This table holds about 130,000 clones, over 65% found once. Germline CDR1 SEHNR, CDR2 FQNEAQ (reference sequence). CDR3 length: 15 amino acids. The ends lost 8 bases at V and 3 bases at J; junction bases unmatched: 11. This clone has just one count. Sequencing used peripheral blood, obtained on day 0 of AZD1222 vaccination. The chain uses TRBV7-9 and TRBJ1-1; 8 bases align to TRBD1. This clonotype originated in an adult in good health. The DNA of the CDR3 is TGTGCCAGCGCGGACAGGGTGGGCCCTGACACTGAAGCTTTCTTT. This translates into CASADRVGPDTEAFF.